The sample holds a few counts of the clone carrying this TCR beta chain. Its antigen remains unknown. This sample was included in a study of beta chain features in type 1 diabetes. Sequenced material consisted of expressed TCRB transcripts (all of the isolated RNA was reverse transcribed). This table comes from immunoSEQ multiplex PCR, and its TCRdb copy is limited to in-frame clones, with some not included. The sample consists of a few hundred thousand clones, more than 9% of them appearing once. General observations from the study: Although PCR might favor shorter templates, it would do so equally in patients and controls. People with Type 1 diabetes carried modestly yet significantly shorter TCRB CDR3s in all four CD4+ subsets.

Trimming removed 7 bases from V and 2 bases from J; junction bases left unmatched: 8. The length of the CDR3 is 14 residues. The V gene's germline CDR1 is SNHLY and CDR2 FYNNEI. The chain carries TRBV2 and TRBJ2-7, with 7 bases identical to TRBD2. The sequenced sample consisted of naive CD4+ T cells from blood. The sequence came from a woman under 30 in good health. The CDR3 nucleotides are TGTGCCAGCATCCTGGTAGCGGGCGCCTACGAGCAGTACTTC. Protein: CASILVAGAYEQYF.